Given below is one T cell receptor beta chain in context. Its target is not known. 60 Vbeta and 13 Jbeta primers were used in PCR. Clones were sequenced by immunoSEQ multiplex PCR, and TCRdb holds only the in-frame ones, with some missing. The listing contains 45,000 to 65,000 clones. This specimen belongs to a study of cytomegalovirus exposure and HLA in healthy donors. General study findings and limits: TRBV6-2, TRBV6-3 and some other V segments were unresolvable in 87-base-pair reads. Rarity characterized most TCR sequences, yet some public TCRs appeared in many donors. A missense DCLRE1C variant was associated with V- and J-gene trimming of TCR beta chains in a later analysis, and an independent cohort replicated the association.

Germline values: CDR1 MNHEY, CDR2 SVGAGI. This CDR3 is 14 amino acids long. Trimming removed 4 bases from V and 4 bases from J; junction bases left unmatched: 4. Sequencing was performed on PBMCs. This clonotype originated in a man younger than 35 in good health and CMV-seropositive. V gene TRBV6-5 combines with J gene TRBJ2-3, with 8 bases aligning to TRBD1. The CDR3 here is CASSSKTGADTQYF. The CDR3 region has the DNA TGTGCCAGCAGTTCCAAGACAGGGGCAGATACGCAGTATTTT.